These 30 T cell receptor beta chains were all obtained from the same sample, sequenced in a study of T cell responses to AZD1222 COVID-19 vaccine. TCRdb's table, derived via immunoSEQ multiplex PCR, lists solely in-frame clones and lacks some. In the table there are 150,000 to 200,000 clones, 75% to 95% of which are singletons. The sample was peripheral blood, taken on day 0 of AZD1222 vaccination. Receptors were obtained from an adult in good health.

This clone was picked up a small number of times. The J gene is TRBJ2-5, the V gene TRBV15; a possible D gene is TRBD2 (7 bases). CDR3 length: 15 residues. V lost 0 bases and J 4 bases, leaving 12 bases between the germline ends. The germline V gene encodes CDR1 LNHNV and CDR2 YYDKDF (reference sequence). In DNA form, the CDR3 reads TGTGCCACCAGCAGAGACCAGGGGAGGGGAGAGACCCAGTACTTC. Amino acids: CATSRDQGRGETQYF.

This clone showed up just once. CDR3: CASSYSISRETQYF. In DNA form, the CDR3 reads TGTGCCAGCAGTTACTCTATAAGTAGGGAGACCCAGTACTTC. The chain couples TRBV6-5 to TRBJ2-5; D ambiguous. Germline lookup yields CDR1 MNHEY and CDR2 SVGAGI. The CDR3 totals 14 residues. V lost 0 bases, J lost 5 bases, and 10 bases lay in between.

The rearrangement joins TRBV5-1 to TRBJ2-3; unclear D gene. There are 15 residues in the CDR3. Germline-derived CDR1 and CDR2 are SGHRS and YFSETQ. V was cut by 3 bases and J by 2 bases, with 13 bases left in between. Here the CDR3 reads CASSSVGVNTDTQYF. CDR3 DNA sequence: TGCGCCAGCAGCTCTGTGGGCGTGAACACAGATACGCAGTATTTT.

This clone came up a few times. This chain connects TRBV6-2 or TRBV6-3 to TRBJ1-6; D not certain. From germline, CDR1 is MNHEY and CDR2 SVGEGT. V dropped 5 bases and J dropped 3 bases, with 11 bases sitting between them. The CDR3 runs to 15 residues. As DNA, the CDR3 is TGTGCCAGCAGTCAGCAGACGGGCTATAATTCACCCCTCCACTTT. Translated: CASSQQTGYNSPLHF.

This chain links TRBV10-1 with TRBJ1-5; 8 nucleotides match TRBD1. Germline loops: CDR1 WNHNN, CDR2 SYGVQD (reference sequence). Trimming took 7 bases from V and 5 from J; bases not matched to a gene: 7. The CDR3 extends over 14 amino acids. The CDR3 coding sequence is TGCGCCAGCATCCGGACAGGGAAGGATCAGCCCCAGCATTTT. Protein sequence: CASIRTGKDQPQHF.

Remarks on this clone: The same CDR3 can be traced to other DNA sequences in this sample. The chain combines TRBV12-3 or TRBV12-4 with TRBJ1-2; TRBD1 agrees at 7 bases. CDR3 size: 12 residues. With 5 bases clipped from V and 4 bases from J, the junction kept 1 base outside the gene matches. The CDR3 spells CASSRDSYGYTF. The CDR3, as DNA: TGTGCCAGCAGTCGGGACAGCTATGGCTACACCTTC.

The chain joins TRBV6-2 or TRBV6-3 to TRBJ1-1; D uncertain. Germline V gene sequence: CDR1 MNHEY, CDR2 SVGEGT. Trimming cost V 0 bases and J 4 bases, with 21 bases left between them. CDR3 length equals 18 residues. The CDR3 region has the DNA TGTGCCAGCAGTTACTCGAGGGAGCCGGCCGGGAGGGTCACTGAAGCTTTCTTT. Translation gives CASSYSREPAGRVTEAFF.

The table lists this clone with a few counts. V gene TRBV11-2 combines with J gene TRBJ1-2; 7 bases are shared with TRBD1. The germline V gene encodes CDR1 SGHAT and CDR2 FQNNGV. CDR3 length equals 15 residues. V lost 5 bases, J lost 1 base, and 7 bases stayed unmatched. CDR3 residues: CASSPGRGGNYGYTF. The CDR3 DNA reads TGTGCCAGCAGCCCCGGCAGGGGGGGTAACTATGGCTACACCTTC.

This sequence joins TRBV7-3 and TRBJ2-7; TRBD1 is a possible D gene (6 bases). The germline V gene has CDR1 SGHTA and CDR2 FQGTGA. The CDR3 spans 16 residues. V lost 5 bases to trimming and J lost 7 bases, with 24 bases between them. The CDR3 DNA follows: TGTGCCAGCAGCCTGAGACGGACAGCGATCCTGGGAGAGCAGTACTTC. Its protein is CASSLRRTAILGEQYF.

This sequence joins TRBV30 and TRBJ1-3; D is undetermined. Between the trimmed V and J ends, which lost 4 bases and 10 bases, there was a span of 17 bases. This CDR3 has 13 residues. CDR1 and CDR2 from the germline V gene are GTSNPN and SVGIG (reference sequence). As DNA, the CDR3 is TGTGCCTGGAAGGCCGATCCCCTTGCGACCATATATTTT. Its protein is CAWKADPLATIYF.

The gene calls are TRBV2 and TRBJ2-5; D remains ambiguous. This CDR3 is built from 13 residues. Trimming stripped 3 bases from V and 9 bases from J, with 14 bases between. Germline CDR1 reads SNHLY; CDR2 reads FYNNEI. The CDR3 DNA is TGTGCCAGCAGTGATATGGGCCGCCAGCCCCAGTACTTC. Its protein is CASSDMGRQPQYF. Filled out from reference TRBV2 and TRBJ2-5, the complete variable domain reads EPEVTQTPSHQVTQMGQEVILRCVPISNHLYFYWYRQILGQKVEFLVSFYNNEISEKSEIFDDQFSVERPDGSNFTLKIRSTKLEDSAMYFCASSDMGRQPQYFGPGTRLLVL.

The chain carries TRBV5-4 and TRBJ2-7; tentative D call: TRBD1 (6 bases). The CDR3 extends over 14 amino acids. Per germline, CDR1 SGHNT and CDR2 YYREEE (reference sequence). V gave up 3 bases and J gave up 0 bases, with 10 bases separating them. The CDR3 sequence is CASSSRQASYEQYF. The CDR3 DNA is TGTGCCAGCAGCTCTCGACAGGCCTCCTACGAGCAGTACTTC.

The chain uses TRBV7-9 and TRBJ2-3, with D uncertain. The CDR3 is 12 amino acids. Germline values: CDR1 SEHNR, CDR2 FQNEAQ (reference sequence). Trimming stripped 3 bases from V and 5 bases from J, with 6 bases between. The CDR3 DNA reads TGTGCCAGCAGCTTCTCCGTAGATACGCAGTATTTT. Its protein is CASSFSVDTQYF. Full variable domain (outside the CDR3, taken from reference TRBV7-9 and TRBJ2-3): DTGVSQNPRHKITKRGQNVTFRCDPISEHNRLYWYRQTLGQGPEFLTYFQNEAQLEKSRLLSDRFSAERPKGSFSTLEIQRTEQGDSAMYLCASSFSVDTQYFGPGTRLTVL.

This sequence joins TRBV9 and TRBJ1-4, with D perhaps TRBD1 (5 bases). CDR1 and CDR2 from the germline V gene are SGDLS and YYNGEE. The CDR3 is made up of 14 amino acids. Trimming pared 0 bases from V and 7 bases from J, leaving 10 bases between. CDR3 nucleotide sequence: TGTGCCAGCAGCGTAGGGGGCGCATCTGAAAAACTGTTTTTT. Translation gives CASSVGGASEKLFF.

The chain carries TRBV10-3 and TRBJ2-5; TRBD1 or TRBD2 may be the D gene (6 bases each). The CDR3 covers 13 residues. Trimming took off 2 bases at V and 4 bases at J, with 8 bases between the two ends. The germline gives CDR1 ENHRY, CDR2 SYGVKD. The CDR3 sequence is CAISERGPETQYF. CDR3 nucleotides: TGTGCCATCAGTGAGCGGGGGCCAGAGACCCAGTACTTC.

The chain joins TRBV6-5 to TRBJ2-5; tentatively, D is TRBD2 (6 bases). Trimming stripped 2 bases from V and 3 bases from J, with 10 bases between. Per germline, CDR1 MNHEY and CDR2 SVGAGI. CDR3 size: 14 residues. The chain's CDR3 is CASSYTSYEETQYF. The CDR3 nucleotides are TGTGCCAGCAGTTACACTAGCTACGAAGAGACCCAGTACTTC.

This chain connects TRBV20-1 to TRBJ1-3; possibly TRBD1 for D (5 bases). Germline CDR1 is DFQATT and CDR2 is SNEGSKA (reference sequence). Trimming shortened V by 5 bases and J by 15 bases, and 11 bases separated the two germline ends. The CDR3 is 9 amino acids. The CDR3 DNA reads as TGCAGTGCTCGGGCAGGGCCATATTTT. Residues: CSARAGPYF.

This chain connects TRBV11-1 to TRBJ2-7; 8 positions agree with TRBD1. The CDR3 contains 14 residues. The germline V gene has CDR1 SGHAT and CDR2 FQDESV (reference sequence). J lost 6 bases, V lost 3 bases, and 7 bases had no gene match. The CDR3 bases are TGTGCCAGCAGCTTTGGACAGGGATCGTCCGAGCAGTACTTC. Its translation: CASSFGQGSSEQYF.

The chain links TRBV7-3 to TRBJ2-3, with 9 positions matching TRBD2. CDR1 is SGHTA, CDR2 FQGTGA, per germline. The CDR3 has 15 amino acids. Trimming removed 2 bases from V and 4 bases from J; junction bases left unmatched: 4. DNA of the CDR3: TGTGCCAGCAGCTTACTGGGACTAGCCGCAGATACGCAGTATTTT. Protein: CASSLLGLAADTQYF.

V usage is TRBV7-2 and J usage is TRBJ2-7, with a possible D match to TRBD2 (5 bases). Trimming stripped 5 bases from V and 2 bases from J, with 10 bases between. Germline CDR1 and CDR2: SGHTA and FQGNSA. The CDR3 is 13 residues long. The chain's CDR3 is CASSLQRTYEQYF. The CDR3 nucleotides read TGTGCCAGCAGCCTCCAGCGGACCTACGAGCAGTACTTC.

The CDR3, as DNA: TGTGCCAGCAGTTGGGGGACAGGGATCATGAACACTGAAGCTTTCTTT. Its protein is CASSWGTGIMNTEAFF. This sequence joins TRBV6-8 and TRBJ1-1; 9 nucleotides agree with TRBD1. In germline, CDR1 is MNHGY, CDR2 SAAAGT. The ends lost 4 bases at V and 0 bases at J; junction bases unmatched: 6. The CDR3 covers 16 residues.

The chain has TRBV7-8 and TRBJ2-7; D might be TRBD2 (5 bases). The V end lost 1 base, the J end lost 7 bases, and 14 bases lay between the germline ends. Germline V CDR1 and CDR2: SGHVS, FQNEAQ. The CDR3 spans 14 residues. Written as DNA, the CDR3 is TGTGCCAGCAGCTTAGGAGGGAGCCGTAAAGAGCAGTACTTC. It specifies CASSLGGSRKEQYF. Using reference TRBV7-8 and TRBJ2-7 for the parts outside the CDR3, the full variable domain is GAGVSQSPRYKVAKRGQDVALRCDPISGHVSLFWYQQALGQGPEFLTYFQNEAQLDKSGLPSDRFFAERPEGSVSTLKIQRTQQEDSAVYLCASSLGGSRKEQYFGPGTRLTVT.

CDR3 residues: CASSLAGQRGYTGELFF. CDR3 sequence (DNA): TGCGCCAGCAGCTTGGCCGGTCAGCGGGGGTACACCGGGGAGCTGTTTTTT. The chain couples TRBV5-1 to TRBJ2-2; 8 nucleotides align to TRBD2. Germline V CDR1 and CDR2: SGHRS, YFSETQ. The CDR3 loop spans 17 amino acids. After removal of 0 bases from V and 3 bases from J, the junction contained 7 bases not matched to a gene.

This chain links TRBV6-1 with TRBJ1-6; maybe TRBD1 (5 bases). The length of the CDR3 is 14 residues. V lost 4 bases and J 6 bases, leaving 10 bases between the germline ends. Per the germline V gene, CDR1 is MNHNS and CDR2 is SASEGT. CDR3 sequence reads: CASSGDPPNSPLHF. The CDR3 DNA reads TGTGCCAGCAGTGGGGACCCGCCTAATTCACCCCTCCACTTT.

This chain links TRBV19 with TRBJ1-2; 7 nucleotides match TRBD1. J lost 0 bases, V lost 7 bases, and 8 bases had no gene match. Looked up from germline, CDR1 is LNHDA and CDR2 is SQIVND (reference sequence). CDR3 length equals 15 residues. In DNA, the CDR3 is TGTGCCAGTACCTCTCCGGGACAGACTAACTATGGCTACACCTTC. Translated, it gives CASTSPGQTNYGYTF. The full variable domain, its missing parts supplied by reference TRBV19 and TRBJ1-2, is DGGITQSPKYLFRKEGQNVTLSCEQNLNHDAMYWYRQDPGQGLRLIYYSQIVNDFQKGDIAEGYSVSREKKESFPLTVTSAQKNPTAFYLCASTSPGQTNYGYTFGSGTRLTVV.

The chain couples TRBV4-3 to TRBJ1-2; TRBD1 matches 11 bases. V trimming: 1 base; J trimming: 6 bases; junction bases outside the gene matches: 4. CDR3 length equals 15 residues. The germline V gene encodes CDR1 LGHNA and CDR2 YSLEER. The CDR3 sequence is CASSQGLGQGDGYTF. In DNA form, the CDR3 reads TGCGCCAGCAGCCAAGGCCTGGGACAGGGGGATGGCTACACCTTC.

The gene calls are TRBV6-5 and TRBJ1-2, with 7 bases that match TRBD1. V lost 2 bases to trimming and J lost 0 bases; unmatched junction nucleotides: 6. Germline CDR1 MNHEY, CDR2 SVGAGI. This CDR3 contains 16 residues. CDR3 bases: TGTGCCAGCAGTTACCGGGGGACAGACCCTAACTATGGCTACACCTTC. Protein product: CASSYRGTDPNYGYTF.

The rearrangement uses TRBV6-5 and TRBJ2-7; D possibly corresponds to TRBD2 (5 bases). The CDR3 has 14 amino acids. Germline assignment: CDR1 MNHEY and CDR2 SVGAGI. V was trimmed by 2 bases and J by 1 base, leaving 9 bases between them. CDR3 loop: CASSYGELSYEQYF. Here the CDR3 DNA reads TGTGCCAGCAGTTACGGGGAGCTTTCCTACGAGCAGTACTTC.

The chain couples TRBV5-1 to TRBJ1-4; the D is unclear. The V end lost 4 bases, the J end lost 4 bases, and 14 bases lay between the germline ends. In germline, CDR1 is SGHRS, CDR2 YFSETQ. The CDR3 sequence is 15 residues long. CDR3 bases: TGCGCCAGCAGCCCTCGGGAAACCATTAATGAAAAACTGTTTTTT. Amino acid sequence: CASSPRETINEKLFF.

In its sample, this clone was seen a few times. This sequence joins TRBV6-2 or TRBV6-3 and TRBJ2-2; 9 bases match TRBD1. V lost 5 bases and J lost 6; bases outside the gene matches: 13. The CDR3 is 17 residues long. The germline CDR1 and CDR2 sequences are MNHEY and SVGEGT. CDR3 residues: CASSPHTGTGRSGELFF. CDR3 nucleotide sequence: TGTGCCAGCAGTCCCCACACCGGGACAGGGAGGTCCGGGGAGCTGTTTTTT.